This is a list of T cell receptor beta chains from one sample in a study of blood T cell repertoires in COVID-19. Using immunoSEQ multiplex PCR, the repertoire was profiled, and TCRdb retains in-frame clones only, with some absent. This table holds about 98,000 clones, about 80% found once. Specimen: peripheral blood. These TCRs come from a man aged 70 or older with active or convalescent COVID-19. CDR3s include the opening cysteine and the closing phenylalanine or tryptophan. The D gene is left open where the match is weak.

d_gene	v_gene	j_gene	CDR3aa	CDR3nt
.	TRBV7-2	TRBJ2-6	CASSPHNVLTF	TGTGCCAGCAGCCCACACAACGTCCTGACTTTC
TRBD1	TRBV5-1	TRBJ1-6	CASSLGQGDYNSPLHF	TGCGCCAGCAGCTTGGGACAGGGGGATTATAATTCACCCCTCCACTTT
.	TRBV7-3	TRBJ1-3	CASSLTVPRVCSGNTIYF	TGTGCCAGCAGCTTAACGGTTCCCCGGGTATGTTCTGGAAACACCATATATTTT
TRBD1	TRBV6-2/TRBV6-3	TRBJ2-4	CASSPLGQKNIQYF	TGTGCCAGCAGCCCGTTGGGACAGAAAAACATTCAGTACTTC
TRBD1	TRBV2	TRBJ1-3	CASSPRTGTNTIYF	TGTGCCAGCAGTCCGAGGACAGGGACAAACACCATATATTTT
.	TRBV18	TRBJ1-1	CASSEDSNTEAFF	TGTGCCAGCTCGGAAGACAGTAACACTGAAGCTTTCTTT
TRBD1	TRBV5-1	TRBJ2-5	CASKAGQGKETQYF	TGCGCCAGCAAGGCCGGACAGGGGAAAGAGACCCAGTACTTC
TRBD1	TRBV5-1	TRBJ1-1	CASSFQGAHTEAFF	TGCGCCAGCAGCTTTCAGGGGGCGCACACTGAAGCTTTCTTT
TRBD1	TRBV29-1	TRBJ2-7	CSVRTGNPYEQYF	TGCAGCGTCCGGACAGGGAACCCCTACGAGCAGTACTTC
.	TRBV9	TRBJ2-2	CASGTGRSGELFF	TGTGCCAGCGGAACAGGCCGGTCCGGGGAGCTGTTTTTT
TRBD1	TRBV6-6	TRBJ2-2	CASSLSSPGTGGTRFGELFF	TGTGCCAGCAGCCTCAGTAGTCCCGGGACAGGGGGAACTCGTTTCGGGGAGCTGTTTTTT
TRBD2	TRBV5-1	TRBJ2-3	CASSAPGLAVTDTQYF	TGCGCCAGCAGCGCGCCGGGACTAGCGGTCACAGATACGCAGTATTTT
TRBD2	TRBV3-1/TRBV3-2	TRBJ2-7	CASSQELAGAYEQYF	TGTGCCAGCAGCCAAGAACTAGCGGGAGCCTACGAGCAGTACTTC